Below are 22 T cell receptor beta chains sequenced from a single sample in a study of shared clonotypes between healthy human individuals. Generated by immunoSEQ multiplex PCR, the TCRdb table keeps only in-frame clones and is missing some. The sample lists roughly 2,300,000 clones; just under 95% were seen once. The sample taken for sequencing was naive CD4+ T cells from PBMCs. As for subset: CD45RA+ positively selected. The receptors derive from a man younger than 30 in good health. Some clones in this sample may be carry-over from other donors' samples.

This chain uses TRBV5-5 with TRBJ2-5; D uncertain. The CDR3 consists of 14 residues. Trimming took 4 bases from V and 5 from J, leaving 15 bases between them. Germline V gene lookup returns CDR1 SGHKS and CDR2 YYEKEE (reference sequence). CDR3 in DNA: TGTGCCAGCAGCCTGAGCTGGGGATGGGAGACCCAGTACTTC. It specifies CASSLSWGWETQYF. The entire variable domain, with the rest obtained from reference TRBV5-5 and TRBJ2-5, is as follows: DAGVTQSPTHLIKTRGQQVTLRCSPISGHKSVSWYQQVLGQGPQFIFQYYEKEERGRGNFPDRFSARQFPNYSSELNVNALLLGDSALYLCASSLSWGWETQYFGPGTRLLVL.

J is TRBJ2-3 and V is TRBV7-7; D is ambiguous. The V end was cut by 5 bases, the J end by 3 bases, with 18 bases between. This CDR3 is built from 16 residues. Germline V lookup: CDR1 SSHAT, CDR2 FNYEAQ (reference sequence). CDR3 residues: CASSPSAKFGTDTQYF. The CDR3 nucleotides are TGTGCCAGCAGCCCGTCGGCAAAATTCGGGACAGATACGCAGTATTTT.

The chain is built from TRBV10-3 and TRBJ1-1, with D maybe TRBD1 (5 bases). The CDR3 is 15 amino acids. Germline-derived CDR1 and CDR2 are ENHRY and SYGVKD. The V gene lost 3 bases and the J gene lost 3 bases, with 14 bases spanning the gap. The CDR3 DNA follows: TGTGCCATCAGTGATCTAGTAAAGGGGTACACTGAAGCTTTCTTT. Encoded protein: CAISDLVKGYTEAFF.

The chain recombines TRBV7-9 with TRBJ2-5, with D perhaps matching TRBD2 (7 bases). CDR1 SEHNR and CDR2 FQNEAQ come from the germline V gene (reference sequence). Deletions cut 8 bases from V and 5 bases from J, with 24 bases between. CDR3 length: 16 residues. The CDR3 region is CASLERGGAPLETQYF. CDR3 coding DNA: TGTGCCAGCCTCGAGAGGGGGGGCGCCCCCTTGGAGACCCAGTACTTC.

The CDR3 region has the DNA TGTGCCAGTAGTACTCTCATGGGGCAGGGGCGATCCTACGAGCAGTACTTC. This sequence encodes CASSTLMGQGRSYEQYF. This sequence joins TRBV19 and TRBJ2-7, with D perhaps TRBD1 (6 bases). The CDR3 totals 17 residues. V lost 4 bases and J 1 base, leaving 20 bases between the germline ends. The germline gives CDR1 LNHDA, CDR2 SQIVND (reference sequence).

This clone came up once. The rearrangement joins TRBV18 to TRBJ2-5; no reliable D call. Trimming left V 0 bases short and J 5 bases short, with 10 bases between. This CDR3 contains 14 residues. CDR1 and CDR2 from the germline V gene are KGHSH and LQKENI. The CDR3 here is CASSPPGYQETQYF. The CDR3, as DNA: TGTGCCAGCTCACCACCAGGGTATCAGGAGACCCAGTACTTC.

As for this clone: This sample also contains other DNA sequences that code for the same CDR3. This chain connects TRBV7-9 to TRBJ2-7; D is uncertain. V was cut by 2 bases and J by 0 bases, with 5 bases left in between. The germline CDR1 and CDR2 sequences are SEHNR and FQNEAQ (reference sequence). The CDR3 has 13 amino acids. This CDR3 reads CASSLSSSYEQYF. The CDR3 region has the DNA TGTGCCAGCAGCTTATCAAGCTCCTACGAGCAGTACTTC.

This chain connects TRBV6-1 to TRBJ2-1; no firm D call. Germline CDR1 MNHNS, CDR2 SASEGT. The CDR3 spans 10 residues. V was trimmed by 1 base and J by 10 bases, leaving 2 bases between them. CDR3 nucleotide sequence: TGTGCCAGCAGTGAAGGGGAGCAGTTCTTC. This sequence encodes CASSEGEQFF.

To note about this clone: The same CDR3 arises from other DNA sequences in this sample as well. The rearrangement uses TRBV5-1 and TRBJ2-5; 8 bases agree with TRBD1. The CDR3 runs 14 residues. Germline V gives CDR1 SGHRS, CDR2 YFSETQ. The J segment lost 4 bases and the V segment lost 4 bases, leaving 6 bases of the junction unmatched. CDR3 coding DNA: TGCGCCAGCAGCCAGGACAGGGTCGGAGAGACCCAGTACTTC. Protein sequence: CASSQDRVGETQYF.

The J gene is TRBJ1-2, the V gene TRBV28; D remains unclear. V lost 3 bases and J 0 bases, leaving 11 bases between the germline ends. Per germline, CDR1 MDHEN and CDR2 SYDVKM. The CDR3 contains 15 residues. The CDR3 DNA sequence: TGTGCCAGCAGTTTCCGTCCTCCCCCTAACTATGGCTACACCTTC. It encodes CASSFRPPPNYGYTF.

This sequence joins TRBV7-2 and TRBJ1-1; D might be TRBD1 (5 bases). The V gene lost 7 bases and the J gene lost 3 bases, with 12 bases spanning the gap. The CDR3 consists of 13 residues. CDR1 and CDR2 (germline): SGHTA, FQGNSA. This CDR3 reads CASTSGGDTEAFF. In DNA form, the CDR3 reads TGTGCCAGCACCTCGGGGGGGGACACTGAAGCTTTCTTT.

The chain carries TRBV7-9 and TRBJ1-2; 7 bases map to TRBD1. Germline CDR1 and CDR2: SEHNR and FQNEAQ (reference sequence). The trim removed 5 bases at V and 8 bases at J, leaving 5 bases unmatched. The CDR3 loop spans 12 amino acids. The CDR3 loop reads CASSRGPWGYTF. CDR3 in DNA: TGTGCCAGCAGCAGGGGGCCGTGGGGCTACACCTTC.

J is TRBJ2-1 and V is TRBV30; D unclear. CDR3 length equals 17 residues. Germline CDR1 GTSNPN, CDR2 SVGIG (reference sequence). With 1 base removed from V and 3 bases from J, the gap between germline ends came to 19 bases. The CDR3 DNA follows: TGTGCCTGGAGTGGACCCACCCTAGGAAAACACTACAATGAGCAGTTCTTC. Amino acids: CAWSGPTLGKHYNEQFF. Complete variable domain (other parts from reference TRBV30 and TRBJ2-1): SQTIHQWPATLVQPVGSPLSLECTVEGTSNPNLYWYRQAAGRGLQLLFYSVGIGQISSEVPQNLSASRPQDRQFILSSKKLLLSDSGFYLCAWSGPTLGKHYNEQFFGPGTRLTVL.

As to this clone: Other DNA sequences within the sample encode an identical CDR3. The rearrangement links TRBV7-9 to TRBJ2-1; D is unresolved. The CDR3 has 13 residues. The ends were cut back, 1 base at V and 2 bases at J, with 3 bases in the middle. Germline assignment: CDR1 SEHNR and CDR2 FQNEAQ (reference sequence). The CDR3 spells CASSLGPYNEQFF. In DNA, the CDR3 is TGTGCCAGCAGCTTAGGACCCTACAATGAGCAGTTCTTC.

This clone has just one count. V and J are TRBV4-1 and TRBJ2-5; D is unclear. V gave up 0 bases and J gave up 4 bases, with 12 bases separating them. Germline V gives CDR1 MGHRA, CDR2 YSYEKL. This CDR3 region has 15 residues. The CDR3 DNA sequence: TGCGCCAGCAGCCAAGATCAGCAGCGCGCAGAGACCCAGTACTTC. Translation gives CASSQDQQRAETQYF.

This clone occurred a few times. J is TRBJ2-7 and V is TRBV5-4, with D perhaps matching TRBD1 or TRBD2 (5 bases each). CDR1 and CDR2 from the germline V gene are SGHNT and YYREEE (reference sequence). Trimming took off 4 bases at V and 0 bases at J, with 14 bases between the two ends. The CDR3 is 15 amino acids. The CDR3 DNA sequence: TGTGCCAGCAGCCCGGGGCAGCCTTTCTCCTACGAGCAGTACTTC. The encoded protein is CASSPGQPFSYEQYF. Filled out from reference TRBV5-4 and TRBJ2-7, the complete variable domain reads ETGVTQSPTHLIKTRGQQVTLRCSSQSGHNTVSWYQQALGQGPQFIFQYYREEENGRGNFPPRFSGLQFPNYSSELNVNALELDDSALYLCASSPGQPFSYEQYFGPGTRLTVT.

In regard to this clone: In the same sample, other DNA sequences code for this CDR3. The chain combines TRBV10-3 with TRBJ2-1, with unresolved D. V shed 4 bases and J shed 5 bases, with 3 bases lying between them. This CDR3 spans 11 amino acids. In germline, CDR1 is ENHRY, CDR2 SYGVKD. The CDR3 reads CAISVDNEQFF. The DNA for the CDR3 is TGTGCCATCAGTGTAGACAATGAGCAGTTCTTC.

This chain uses TRBV5-5 with TRBJ1-2; 7 bases map to TRBD1. Germline V gene data show CDR1 as SGHKS and CDR2 as YYEKEE (reference sequence). This CDR3 has 15 residues. V lost 1 base to trimming and J lost 7 bases; unmatched junction nucleotides: 10. CDR3 amino acids: CASSLQQGLRGGYTF. The CDR3 region has the DNA TGTGCCAGCAGCTTGCAACAGGGGCTTAGAGGTGGCTACACCTTC.

The chain has TRBV5-4 and TRBJ2-2, with D perhaps assigned TRBD1 or TRBD2 (5 bases each). The germline V gene encodes CDR1 SGHNT and CDR2 YYREEE (reference sequence). V lost 1 base and J lost 4, with 14 bases in between. The CDR3 is 16 residues long. The CDR3 is CASSLSRGGGTGELFF. The CDR3 bases are TGTGCCAGCAGCTTGTCAAGGGGTGGAGGCACCGGGGAGCTGTTTTTT.

This clone was observed once. Because it lacks the conserved phenylalanine or tryptophan at the end, this CDR3 is likely a read error. The V gene is TRBV30, the J gene TRBJ1-5, with D uncertain. V was pared by 0 bases and J by 3 bases, with 12 bases between. Germline-derived CDR1 and CDR2 are GTSNPN and SVGIG (reference sequence). The CDR3 consists of 15 residues. The CDR3 sequence is CAWSVRGRPNQPQHL. In DNA form, the CDR3 reads TGTGCCTGGAGTGTACGTGGCAGGCCCAATCAGCCCCAGCATCTT.

This clone was observed once. The chain recombines TRBV2 with TRBJ2-4; no firm D call. V shed 6 bases and J shed 5 bases, with 2 bases lying between them. Looked up from germline, CDR1 is SNHLY and CDR2 is FYNNEI. The CDR3 consists of 10 residues. CDR3 bases: TGTGCCAGCAGCCAAAACATTCAGTACTTC. This translates into CASSQNIQYF.

CDR3 sequence reads: CASSQDIAQPQHF. CDR3 nucleotide sequence: TGCGCCAGCAGCCAAGATATCGCCCAGCCCCAGCATTTT. The V call is TRBV4-3, the J call TRBJ1-5; D not resolved. The germline gives CDR1 LGHNA, CDR2 YSLEER. The CDR3 has 13 amino acids. V lost 0 bases to trimming and J lost 7 bases, with 7 bases between them.